These 23 T cell receptor beta chains share one sample of origin, sequenced in a study of blood T cell repertoires in COVID-19. Clones were read by immunoSEQ multiplex PCR, and TCRdb kept only the in-frame ones, dropping some. This table has about 64,000 clones, more than 75% appearing once. The sequencing input was peripheral blood. The receptors shown here come from a human donor in a cohort sampled during active COVID-19.

The chain combines TRBV29-1 with TRBJ2-3; TRBD2 aligns across 13 bases. Trimming at V came to 4 bases and at J to 2 bases, leaving 3 bases not matched to a gene. CDR3 length: 15 residues. Germline V gene data show CDR1 as SQVTM and CDR2 as ANQGSEA. The CDR3 region has the DNA TGCAGCGTTGGGACTAGCGGGAGTATCACAGATACGCAGTATTTT. It codes for CSVGTSGSITDTQYF.

The CDR3 DNA reads TGCAGCGCTACGACAGCTGGGGAGACCCAGTACTTC. As protein: CSATTAGETQYF. The chain has TRBV29-1 and TRBJ2-5, with D perhaps TRBD1 (5 bases). Germline CDR1 SQVTM, CDR2 ANQGSEA. V was cut by 7 bases and J by 5 bases, with 14 bases left in between. The CDR3 length is 12 residues.

This clone has only one observation. This sequence joins TRBV9 and TRBJ1-1, with 9 bases fitting TRBD1. The V and J ends lost 4 bases and 1 base, in that order; junction bases with no gene match: 5. The germline gives CDR1 SGDLS, CDR2 YYNGEE. The length of the CDR3 is 15 residues. The CDR3 bases are TGTGCCAGCAGCATCGGACAGGGGTCGAACACTGAAGCTTTCTTT. It yields the protein CASSIGQGSNTEAFF.

The chain couples TRBV10-1 to TRBJ2-7; D is possibly TRBD1 (6 bases). V was pared by 2 bases and J by 6 bases, with 11 bases between. Germline V gives CDR1 WNHNN, CDR2 SYGVQD (reference sequence). The CDR3 contains 13 residues. The CDR3 protein is CASSETGFGEQYF. The CDR3 DNA follows: TGCGCCAGCAGTGAGACAGGGTTCGGCGAGCAGTACTTC.

This chain uses TRBV9 with TRBJ2-5; TRBD2 agrees at 10 bases. Trimming took 0 bases from V and 4 from J; bases not matched to a gene: 6. This CDR3 region has 16 residues. Germline V CDR1 and CDR2: SGDLS, YYNGEE. CDR3 region: CASSVGLAGAVETQYF. Here the CDR3 DNA reads TGTGCCAGCAGCGTAGGTCTAGCGGGAGCGGTAGAGACCCAGTACTTC.

V usage is TRBV7-3 and J usage is TRBJ2-1; 11 bases align to TRBD2. This CDR3 has 14 amino acids. V lost 2 bases, J lost 9 bases, and 3 bases stayed unmatched. Germline lookup yields CDR1 SGHTA and CDR2 FQGTGA. CDR3 nucleotides: TGTGCCAGCAGCTTAGGGACTAGCGGAAGTGAGCAGTTCTTC. Translated: CASSLGTSGSEQFF.

This clone was counted a single time. J is TRBJ1-5 and V is TRBV28; D perhaps matches TRBD1 (5 bases). Deletions cut 11 bases from V and 7 bases from J, with 18 bases between. The germline CDR1 and CDR2 sequences are MDHEN and SYDVKM. CDR3 length: 13 amino acids. The CDR3: CADSGGLSQPQHF. The CDR3 region has the DNA TGTGCCGACTCTGGGGGGTTATCACAGCCCCAGCATTTT.

The rearrangement links TRBV5-4 to TRBJ2-5; possible D gene TRBD2, 7 bases. Deletions cut 0 bases from V and 5 bases from J, with 17 bases between. Germline V CDR1 and CDR2: SGHNT, YYREEE (reference sequence). The CDR3 extends over 16 amino acids. CDR3: CASSLGGGPNWETQYF. The CDR3 DNA reads as TGTGCCAGCAGCTTGGGGGGGGGCCCCAATTGGGAGACCCAGTACTTC. The whole variable domain, remainder taken from reference TRBV5-4 and TRBJ2-5, is ETGVTQSPTHLIKTRGQQVTLRCSSQSGHNTVSWYQQALGQGPQFIFQYYREEENGRGNFPPRFSGLQFPNYSSELNVNALELDDSALYLCASSLGGGPNWETQYFGPGTRLLVL.

The chain has TRBV19 and TRBJ1-1; 7 bases align to TRBD1. CDR3 length: 13 residues. Unmatched junction bases numbered 5, after V lost 6 bases and J lost 4 bases. Germline lookup yields CDR1 LNHDA and CDR2 SQIVND (reference sequence). CDR3 nucleotides: TGTGCCAGTAGCCGCCCAGGGGGCACTGAAGCTTTCTTT. Amino acid sequence: CASSRPGGTEAFF.

The V and J genes are TRBV7-9 and TRBJ1-2; the match to TRBD1 covers 12 bases. J gave up 5 bases and V 6 bases, and 10 bases lay outside the gene matches. Germline values: CDR1 SEHNR, CDR2 FQNEAQ (reference sequence). The CDR3 extends over 16 amino acids. Here the CDR3 reads CASRSGGQGARYGYTF. CDR3 DNA: TGTGCCAGCAGATCTGGGGGACAGGGGGCGAGATATGGCTACACCTTC.

The J gene is TRBJ2-3, the V gene TRBV12-3 or TRBV12-4; D is possibly TRBD2 (5 bases). The V end lost 7 bases, the J end lost 7 bases, and 12 bases lay between the germline ends. This CDR3 is built from 12 residues. CDR3 loop: CASTLLGYTQYF. DNA for the CDR3: TGTGCCAGCACCCTACTAGGGTATACGCAGTATTTT.

The V and J genes are TRBV28 and TRBJ2-1, with 9 bases lining up with TRBD2. The CDR3 runs 17 residues. CDR1 is MDHEN and CDR2 is SYDVKM in the germline V gene. V trimming: 5 bases; J trimming: 2 bases; junction bases outside the gene matches: 10. Here the CDR3 reads CASSIKTGTSTYNEQFF. The DNA for the CDR3 is TGTGCCAGCAGTATCAAAACCGGGACTAGCACCTACAATGAGCAGTTCTTC.

The gene calls are TRBV6-5 and TRBJ2-5; TRBD2 matches at 10 bases. CDR1 is MNHEY, CDR2 SVGAGI, per germline. This CDR3 comprises 14 residues. Losses at the gene ends were 7 bases for V and 5 bases for J; bases not matched to a gene: 7. CDR3 sequence: CASTIAGGGETQYF. The CDR3 DNA is TGTGCCAGCACCATAGCGGGAGGCGGGGAGACCCAGTACTTC.

This clone appeared a single time. In DNA form, the CDR3 reads TGTGCCAGCAGTGGGACAAGGGGTTCCCAGCCCCAGCATTTT. Its protein product is CASSGTRGSQPQHF. The chain links TRBV2 to TRBJ1-5; possible D gene TRBD1, 5 bases. The germline V gene has CDR1 SNHLY and CDR2 FYNNEI. With 4 bases removed from V and 7 bases from J, the gap between germline ends came to 14 bases. This CDR3 has 14 residues.

This chain uses TRBV15 with TRBJ1-3, with TRBD1 identical over 7 bases. Germline CDR1 is LNHNV and CDR2 is YYDKDF (reference sequence). The CDR3 runs to 17 residues. V lost 1 base to trimming and J lost 0 bases; unmatched junction nucleotides: 6. The CDR3 nucleotides read TGTGCCACCAGCAGAGGAGTAGGGGGCCTCTCTGGAAACACCATATATTTT. Its protein is CATSRGVGGLSGNTIYF. The full variable domain, rest sourced from reference TRBV15 and TRBJ1-3, is DAMVIQNPRYQVTQFGKPVTLSCSQTLNHNVMYWYQQKSSQAPKLLFHYYDKDFNNEADTPDNFQSRRPNTSFCFLDIRSPGLGDTAMYLCATSRGVGGLSGNTIYFGEGSWLTVV.

The table lists this clone with a count of one. The rearrangement links TRBV4-2 to TRBJ1-5; the D gene is possibly TRBD1 (5 bases). The germline CDR1 and CDR2 sequences are LGHNA and YNFKEQ. Trimming stripped 0 bases from V and 7 bases from J, with 13 bases between. The CDR3 has 15 residues. CDR3 sequence (DNA): TGTGCCAGCAGCCAAGATACGGCAGGGAGGCAGCCCCAGCATTTT. It translates to CASSQDTAGRQPQHF.

The J gene is TRBJ2-2, the V gene TRBV12-5; D is perhaps TRBD1 (5 bases). Looked up from germline, CDR1 is LGHNT and CDR2 is FRNRAP. CDR3 length equals 17 residues. The germline V and J ends were trimmed by 0 bases and 4 bases, with 15 bases remaining between them. CDR3 coding DNA: TGTGCTAGTGGTTTGGTATGGGGCCAGGGAAGCACCGGGGAGCTGTTTTTT. Protein sequence: CASGLVWGQGSTGELFF.

V usage is TRBV9 and J usage is TRBJ2-2; 7 bases align to TRBD2. Germline V gene lookup returns CDR1 SGDLS and CDR2 YYNGEE. J was trimmed by 7 bases and V by 0 bases; bases with no gene match: 6. The CDR3 sequence is 15 residues long. The CDR3 DNA follows: TGTGCCAGCAGCGTAGGTGGGAGGGCCAACGGGGAGCTGTTTTTT. As protein: CASSVGGRANGELFF. The whole variable domain, remainder taken from reference TRBV9 and TRBJ2-2, is DSGVTQTPKHLITATGQRVTLRCSPRSGDLSVYWYQQSLDQGLQFLIQYYNGEERAKGNILERFSAQQFPDLHSELNLSSLELGDSALYFCASSVGGRANGELFFGEGSRLTVL.

The gene calls are TRBV6-5 and TRBJ2-7, with D possibly matching TRBD2 (6 bases). Germline CDR1 is MNHEY and CDR2 is SVGAGI. Trimming took 0 bases from V and 2 from J, leaving 8 bases between them. The CDR3 loop spans 14 amino acids. The CDR3: CASSYSASAYEQYF. As DNA, the CDR3 is TGTGCCAGCAGTTACTCGGCTAGCGCCTACGAGCAGTACTTC.

The chain recombines TRBV5-1 with TRBJ2-1; 12 bases map to TRBD1. Germline V gene lookup returns CDR1 SGHRS and CDR2 YFSETQ. The ends lost 3 bases at V and 3 bases at J; junction bases unmatched: 10. This CDR3 is 18 amino acids long. The CDR3 DNA reads TGCGCCAGCAGCTCGGGACAGGGGGCCCCCGTTTACTACAATGAGCAGTTCTTC. Its protein is CASSSGQGAPVYYNEQFF.

The rearrangement links TRBV28 to TRBJ2-5, with 7 bases fitting TRBD1. Per the germline V gene, CDR1 is MDHEN and CDR2 is SYDVKM. Trimming removed 8 bases from V and 2 bases from J; junction bases left unmatched: 8. The CDR3 covers 14 residues. CDR3 sequence reads: CASRGGREQETQYF. CDR3 DNA: TGTGCCAGCCGAGGGGGCAGGGAACAAGAGACCCAGTACTTC.

In this sample, this clone turned up a few times. This chain uses TRBV4-3 with TRBJ2-1; 15 bases map to TRBD2. Germline V gene lookup returns CDR1 LGHNA and CDR2 YSLEER. The CDR3 sequence is 16 residues long. V was pared by 4 bases and J by 6 bases, with 4 bases of the junction left unmatched. The CDR3 protein is CASSPRGLAGGNEQFF. As DNA, the CDR3 is TGCGCCAGCAGCCCCCGGGGACTAGCGGGAGGCAATGAGCAGTTCTTC.

The genes are TRBV6-5 and TRBJ2-3; 12 positions agree with TRBD2. V lost 5 bases, J lost 3 bases, and 3 bases stayed unmatched. CDR3 length: 15 residues. Germline V gene lookup returns CDR1 MNHEY and CDR2 SVGAGI. CDR3 sequence reads: CASSLLAGGTDTQYF. The CDR3, as DNA: TGTGCCAGCAGTCTGCTAGCGGGAGGGACAGATACGCAGTATTTT.